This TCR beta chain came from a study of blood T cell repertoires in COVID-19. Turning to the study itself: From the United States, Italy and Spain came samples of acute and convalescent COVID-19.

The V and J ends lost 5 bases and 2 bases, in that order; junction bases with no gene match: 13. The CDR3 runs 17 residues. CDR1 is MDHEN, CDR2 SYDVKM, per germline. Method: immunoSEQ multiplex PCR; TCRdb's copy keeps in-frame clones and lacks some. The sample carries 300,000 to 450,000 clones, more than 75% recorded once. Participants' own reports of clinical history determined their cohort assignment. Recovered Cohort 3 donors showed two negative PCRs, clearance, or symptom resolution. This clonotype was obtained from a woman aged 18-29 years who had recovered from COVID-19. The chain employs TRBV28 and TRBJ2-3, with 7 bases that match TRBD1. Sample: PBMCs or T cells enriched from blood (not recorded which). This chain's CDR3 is CASSIYAQGPTTDTQYF. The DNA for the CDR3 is TGTGCCAGCAGTATCTACGCACAGGGGCCCACCACAGATACGCAGTATTTT.